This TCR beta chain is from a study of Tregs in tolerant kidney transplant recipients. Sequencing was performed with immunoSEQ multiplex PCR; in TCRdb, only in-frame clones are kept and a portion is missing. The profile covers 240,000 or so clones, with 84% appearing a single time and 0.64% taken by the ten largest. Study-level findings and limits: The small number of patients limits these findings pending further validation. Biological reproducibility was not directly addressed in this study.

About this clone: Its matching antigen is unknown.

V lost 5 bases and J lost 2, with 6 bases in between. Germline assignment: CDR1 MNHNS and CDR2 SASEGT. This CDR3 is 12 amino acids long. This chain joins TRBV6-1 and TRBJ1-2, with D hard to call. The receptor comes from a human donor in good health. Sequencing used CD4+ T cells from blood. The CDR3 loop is CASSTANYGYTF. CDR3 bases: TGTGCCAGCAGTACCGCAAACTATGGCTACACCTTC.